The next 2 T cell receptor beta chains were all read from a single sample in a study of identical twins. TCRdb passed the 5' RACE reads through MiXCR, listing each CDR3 protein once. The data contain some 460,000 distinct CDR3 sequences, approximately 15% of them singletons. This sample was also put to use in a study of yellow fever vaccine responses in identical twins.

Sequencing input: CD4+ T cells sorted from blood. The receptors were sampled from a woman aged 18-30 years in good health.

This clonotype was seen at least ten times. The V call is TRBV7-2, the J call TRBJ1-3; possibly TRBD1 for D (6 bases). Germline assignment: CDR1 SGHTA and CDR2 FQGNSA. CDR3 length: 15 residues. Trimming removed 5 bases at V and 2 bases at J, with 13 bases between. DNA of the CDR3: TGTGCCAGCAGCCCAAGGGGGACACCTGGAAACACCATATATTTT. Translating it yields CASSPRGTPGNTIYF.

V and J are TRBV4-3 and TRBJ2-6; D possibly corresponds to TRBD2 (5 bases). The CDR3 totals 19 residues. V lost 0 bases and J lost 0, with 15 bases in between. The germline V gene encodes CDR1 LGHNA and CDR2 YSLEER. CDR3 in DNA: TGCGCCAGCAGCCAAGATCTGCTAGCCGATAGCTCTGGGGCCAACGTCCTGACTTTC. The encoded protein is CASSQDLLADSSGANVLTF.